One T cell receptor (beta chain) is described in this entry. This sample is part of a study of shared clonotypes between healthy human individuals. Turning to the study itself: CD8 memory received one plate per donor, CD8 naive two, CD4 memory three and CD4 naive three.

The assay was immunoSEQ multiplex PCR, and TCRdb's table has in-frame clones only and misses some. The sample yields nearly 2 million clones, about 94% seen once. The naive CD8 population came from CD45RO-negative cells selected for CCR7, without terminally differentiated effector memory CD45RA+ cells. V lost 5 bases to trimming and J lost 6 bases, with 16 bases between them. Germline V gene lookup returns CDR1 SGHTA and CDR2 FQGNSA. The CDR3 is 15 residues long. V and J are TRBV7-2 and TRBJ2-2, with D tentatively TRBD1 or TRBD2 (5 bases each). Source material: naive CD8+ T cells sorted from blood. The receptor was isolated from a man younger than 35 in good health. This chain's CDR3 is CASSPLPRGSGELFF. The CDR3 nucleotides read TGTGCCAGCAGCCCGCTCCCGAGGGGATCCGGGGAGCTGTTTTTT.